A single sample is the source of the 7 T cell receptor beta chains below, sequenced in a study of blood T cell repertoires in COVID-19. Generated by immunoSEQ multiplex PCR, the TCRdb table keeps only in-frame clones and is missing some. The top ten clones hold 15% to 17% of a sample with over 85,000 clones, 85% to 90% of them seen once. The sequenced material came from peripheral blood. Receptors originate from a human donor in a cohort sampled during active COVID-19.

The chain combines TRBV19 with TRBJ1-1; TRBD1 matches at 8 bases. There are 16 residues in the CDR3. The germline V gene encodes CDR1 LNHDA and CDR2 SQIVND (reference sequence). With V trimmed by 5 bases and J by 0 bases, 8 bases remained unmatched. This chain's CDR3 is CASSSHRGALNTEAFF. DNA for the CDR3: TGTGCCAGTAGTTCCCACAGGGGGGCCCTGAACACTGAAGCTTTCTTT.

This clone was detected only once. The chain combines TRBV14 with TRBJ2-5; 11 nucleotides match TRBD2. Germline V CDR1 and CDR2: SGHDN, FVKESK. J was trimmed by 0 bases and V by 0 bases; bases with no gene match: 15. The CDR3 is 21 residues long. The CDR3 DNA is TGTGCCAGCAGCCAAGATTCCTGGCTAGCGGGAGGCGAGCCATACCAAGAGACCCAGTACTTC. This gives the protein CASSQDSWLAGGEPYQETQYF.

The V gene is TRBV19, the J gene TRBJ1-2; 10 bases fit TRBD1. The CDR3 length is 16 residues. V dropped 8 bases and J dropped 1; count of bases not matched to a gene: 10. Germline V gene data show CDR1 as LNHDA and CDR2 as SQIVND (reference sequence). The chain's CDR3 is CASDSGTGAFNYGYTF. For the CDR3, the DNA is TGTGCCAGTGACTCGGGGACAGGGGCCTTTAACTATGGCTACACCTTC.

This chain links TRBV14 with TRBJ2-5; TRBD2 aligns across 8 bases. The CDR3 consists of 15 residues. CDR1 is SGHDN, CDR2 FVKESK, per germline. The J segment lost 5 bases and the V segment lost 4 bases, leaving 9 bases of the junction unmatched. The chain's CDR3 is CASSPLREGGETQYF. In DNA form, the CDR3 reads TGTGCCAGCAGCCCCCTCCGGGAGGGGGGGGAGACCCAGTACTTC.

This chain uses TRBV28 with TRBJ2-2; D perhaps matches TRBD1 (6 bases). CDR1 is MDHEN, CDR2 SYDVKM, per germline. CDR3 length: 15 amino acids. Between the trimmed V and J ends, which lost 5 bases and 1 base, there was a span of 11 bases. CDR3 in amino acids: CASSPGTRNTGELFF. In DNA, the CDR3 is TGTGCCAGCAGTCCGGGGACACGGAACACCGGGGAGCTGTTTTTT.

A few counts support this clone. The chain's CDR3 is CASSYSERGRHEQYF. CDR3 DNA sequence: TGTGCCAGCAGTTATAGCGAGCGGGGACGTCACGAGCAGTACTTC. This chain links TRBV7-9 with TRBJ2-7; 7 bases are a match to TRBD2. The CDR3 has 15 amino acids. V lost 6 bases to trimming and J lost 5 bases; unmatched junction nucleotides: 13. The germline CDR1 and CDR2 sequences are SEHNR and FQNEAQ (reference sequence).

CDR3 protein: CAISVKGQGKRSYTF. The CDR3, as DNA: TGTGCCATCAGTGTTAAGGGACAGGGGAAAAGGAGCTACACCTTC. The J gene is TRBJ1-2, the V gene TRBV10-3; 10 nucleotides agree with TRBD1. After removal of 4 bases from V and 9 bases from J, the junction contained 11 bases not matched to a gene. Germline CDR1 is ENHRY and CDR2 is SYGVKD. The CDR3 runs 15 residues.